Presented here are 26 T cell receptor beta chains from one specimen sequenced in a study of blood T cell repertoires in COVID-19. The data were produced by immunoSEQ multiplex PCR, yet TCRdb's version contains in-frame clones alone and is incomplete. The sample records about 180,000 clones, 70% to 90% being singletons. Input material: peripheral blood. The receptors were gathered from a human donor with active or convalescent COVID-19. The donor label of this sample is uncertain.

The chain links TRBV7-6 to TRBJ2-3; maybe TRBD1 (6 bases). Per the germline V gene, CDR1 is SGHVS and CDR2 is FNYEAQ. The CDR3 length is 15 residues. Trimming stripped 5 bases from V and 0 bases from J, with 12 bases between. CDR3 nucleotides: TGTGCCAGCAGCCACGGGACAACTAGCACAGATACGCAGTATTTT. Its translation is CASSHGTTSTDTQYF.

The rearrangement joins TRBV4-1 to TRBJ2-7; 10 positions match TRBD2. The length of the CDR3 is 16 residues. The V gene's germline CDR1 is MGHRA and CDR2 YSYEKL. The junction had 6 bases not matched to a gene; V was cut back by 0 bases and J by 4 bases. CDR3 sequence: CASSQESGLARYEQYF. The DNA for the CDR3 is TGCGCCAGCAGCCAAGAGTCGGGACTAGCGAGGTACGAGCAGTACTTC.

V usage is TRBV4-2 and J usage is TRBJ2-4; 9 bases match TRBD1. This CDR3 comprises 15 residues. Germline V gives CDR1 LGHNA, CDR2 YNFKEQ. V dropped 3 bases and J dropped 6; count of bases not matched to a gene: 6. The DNA for the CDR3 is TGTGCCAGCAGCCATGGGACAGGGAGGACAAACATTCAGTACTTC. Its translation is CASSHGTGRTNIQYF.

The chain joins TRBV27 to TRBJ2-1; tentative D call: TRBD2 (6 bases). The V gene lost 0 bases and the J gene lost 9 bases, with 12 bases spanning the gap. CDR1 is MNHEY, CDR2 SMNVEV, per germline (reference sequence). The CDR3 contains 14 residues. The CDR3 DNA reads as TGTGCCAGCAGTTTATCGATGTTGGGACTTGAGCAGTTCTTC. It is translated as CASSLSMLGLEQFF.

The chain carries TRBV11-3 and TRBJ2-7, with D tentatively TRBD2 (5 bases). Germline V CDR1 and CDR2: SGHNT, YENEEA. V was trimmed by 4 bases and J by 5 bases, leaving 21 bases between them. The CDR3 length is 16 residues. The CDR3 sequence is CASSSRTRVIPNEQYF. For the CDR3, the DNA is TGTGCCAGCAGCTCAAGGACGCGGGTAATTCCTAACGAGCAGTACTTC.

This rearrangement joins TRBV6-6 to TRBJ2-1, with 9 bases lining up with TRBD2. Germline-derived CDR1 and CDR2 are MNHNY and SVGAGI (reference sequence). V dropped 6 bases and J dropped 4; count of bases not matched to a gene: 10. The CDR3 spans 16 residues. In nucleotides, the CDR3 is TGTGCCAGCAGCGGGGGCCCTAGCGGGATTTACAATGAGCAGTTCTTC. As protein: CASSGGPSGIYNEQFF.

The chain uses TRBV5-1 and TRBJ1-6, with TRBD1 matching 7 bases. The germline CDR1 and CDR2 sequences are SGHRS and YFSETQ. The CDR3 sequence is 16 residues long. The ends lost 5 bases at V and 6 bases at J; junction bases unmatched: 11. CDR3 loop: CASRYAGGQSNSPLHF. In nucleotides, the CDR3 is TGCGCCAGCAGATATGCGGGGGGACAGTCTAATTCACCCCTCCACTTT.

The V gene is TRBV12-3 or TRBV12-4, the J gene TRBJ2-1; D unclear. Trimming shortened V by 1 base and J by 7 bases, and 8 bases separated the two germline ends. The CDR3 length is 13 residues. The CDR3 DNA is TGTGCCAGCAGTTTAGTTACCGGGAATGAGCAGTTCTTC. Its protein is CASSLVTGNEQFF.

The CDR3: CASNGAGGSTGELFF. CDR3 nucleotide sequence: TGTGCCAGCAACGGAGCGGGGGGAAGTACCGGGGAGCTGTTTTTT. The chain couples TRBV2 to TRBJ2-2; TRBD2 agrees at 9 bases. V lost 7 bases, J lost 5 bases, and 8 bases stayed unmatched. The CDR3 sequence is 15 residues long. Germline V gene lookup returns CDR1 SNHLY and CDR2 FYNNEI.

The rearrangement uses TRBV6-5 and TRBJ2-3; TRBD2 matches 7 bases. The CDR3 runs to 12 residues. J gave up 10 bases and V 7 bases, and 8 bases lay outside the gene matches. Looked up from germline, CDR1 is MNHEY and CDR2 is SVGAGI. The CDR3 DNA reads as TGTGCCAGCACTACAAAGGGGAGGGCGCAGTATTTT. Its translation: CASTTKGRAQYF.

The V and J genes are TRBV7-3 and TRBJ2-3; D perhaps matches TRBD1 (5 bases). Trimming cost V 2 bases and J 3 bases, with 9 bases left between them. Germline lookup yields CDR1 SGHTA and CDR2 FQGTGA. The CDR3 runs 14 residues. The CDR3 loop reads CASSLLGRTDTQYF. Written as DNA, the CDR3 is TGTGCCAGCAGCTTATTGGGGCGGACAGATACGCAGTATTTT.

The chain is built from TRBV20-1 and TRBJ2-1; D might be TRBD1 (5 bases). CDR1 is DFQATT, CDR2 SNEGSKA, per germline (reference sequence). V lost 3 bases, J lost 4 bases, and 7 bases lay in between. This CDR3 spans 12 amino acids. The CDR3 here is CSASRQYNEQFF. The CDR3 nucleotides are TGCAGTGCTAGTAGACAGTACAATGAGCAGTTCTTC.

J is TRBJ2-6 and V is TRBV7-3; D gene uncertain. CDR1 and CDR2 (germline): SGHTA, FQGTGA. This CDR3 spans 13 amino acids. Trimming removed 5 bases from V and 2 bases from J, with 4 bases in between. The CDR3 nucleotides are TGTGCCAGCAGCCCTACTGGGGCCAACGTCCTGACTTTC. It translates to CASSPTGANVLTF.

The V and J genes are TRBV7-3 and TRBJ1-2; D might be TRBD1 (5 bases). Germline CDR1 is SGHTA and CDR2 is FQGTGA. With 6 bases removed from V and 3 bases from J, the gap between germline ends came to 14 bases. The CDR3 consists of 14 residues. The CDR3: CASRPSTGDYGYTF. CDR3 DNA: TGTGCCAGCAGACCGAGCACAGGCGACTATGGCTACACCTTC.

This chain uses TRBV6-1 with TRBJ1-1; a weak D match, TRBD1 (6 bases). The CDR3 extends over 13 amino acids. Deletions cut 3 bases from V and 8 bases from J, with 13 bases between. Germline V CDR1 and CDR2: MNHNS, SASEGT. This chain's CDR3 is CASSDLFDREAFF. In DNA form, the CDR3 reads TGTGCCAGCAGTGATCTTTTCGACAGGGAAGCTTTCTTT.

The chain carries TRBV7-9 and TRBJ2-1, with 9 bases lining up with TRBD1. The CDR3 length is 15 residues. The junction had 5 bases not matched to a gene; V was cut back by 2 bases and J by 6 bases. Germline CDR1 is SEHNR and CDR2 is FQNEAQ (reference sequence). The CDR3 DNA reads TGTGCCAGCAGCTTATTCCGGGACAGGGTCAATGAGCAGTTCTTC. Its protein is CASSLFRDRVNEQFF.

This clone was recorded a few times. J is TRBJ2-7 and V is TRBV28, with a possible D match to TRBD1 (6 bases). Per the germline V gene, CDR1 is MDHEN and CDR2 is SYDVKM. The V gene lost 5 bases and the J gene lost 0 bases, with 14 bases spanning the gap. The CDR3 is made up of 15 amino acids. DNA of the CDR3: TGTGCCAGCAGTCCTCGCCTGGACAGCTCCTACGAGCAGTACTTC. Translation gives CASSPRLDSSYEQYF.

The V gene is TRBV24-1, the J gene TRBJ1-1; 8 bases are shared with TRBD1. The CDR3 covers 14 residues. Losses at the gene ends were 7 bases for V and 3 bases for J; bases not matched to a gene: 6. Germline CDR1 reads KGHDR; CDR2 reads SFDVKD. The CDR3 DNA reads as TGTGCCACCAGGGACCCGACAGGGGACACTGAAGCTTTCTTT. This codes for CATRDPTGDTEAFF.

V usage is TRBV13 and J usage is TRBJ1-2; D gene ambiguous. V lost 3 bases and J 8 bases, leaving 19 bases between the germline ends. Germline V gene lookup returns CDR1 PRHDT and CDR2 FYEKMQ (reference sequence). The CDR3 loop spans 15 amino acids. The CDR3: CASSLNGPTAGGYTF. Written as DNA, the CDR3 is TGTGCCAGCAGCTTGAATGGACCTACGGCGGGAGGCTACACCTTC.

This chain links TRBV10-3 with TRBJ2-7; a weak D match, TRBD1 (6 bases). Germline V gene data show CDR1 as ENHRY and CDR2 as SYGVKD. This CDR3 contains 16 residues. Trimming left V 6 bases short and J 2 bases short, with 20 bases between. CDR3 DNA: TGTGCCATCAGCGTAGTCATGGGGGCCACAACCTACGAGCAGTACTTC. Its protein product is CAISVVMGATTYEQYF.

This clone was observed once. This chain uses TRBV5-4 with TRBJ2-7; 9 bases are shared with TRBD1. The CDR3 sequence is 13 residues long. Germline lookup yields CDR1 SGHNT and CDR2 YYREEE (reference sequence). The V segment lost 5 bases and the J segment 6 bases; nucleotides outside the gene matches: 6. Here the CDR3 reads CASSWDRAGEQYF. CDR3 nucleotides: TGTGCCAGCAGTTGGGACAGGGCGGGCGAGCAGTACTTC.

The chain is built from TRBV5-4 and TRBJ1-2; the D gene is possibly TRBD1 (6 bases). Trimming stripped 4 bases from V and 4 bases from J, with 14 bases between. CDR1 and CDR2 from the germline V gene are SGHNT and YYREEE (reference sequence). The CDR3 contains 14 residues. The CDR3 region has the DNA TGTGCCAGCAGCCCGATGGACAGAACCTATGGCTACACCTTC. Translating gives CASSPMDRTYGYTF.

The chain joins TRBV4-1 to TRBJ2-5; 11 bases map to TRBD2. Losses at the gene ends were 0 bases for V and 7 bases for J; bases not matched to a gene: 10. Germline V gene sequence: CDR1 MGHRA, CDR2 YSYEKL. The CDR3 totals 17 residues. In DNA form, the CDR3 reads TGCGCCAGCAGCCAAGAGAGTAGCGGGGGGGCTTACGGGACCCAGTACTTC. This sequence encodes CASSQESSGGAYGTQYF.

The V and J genes are TRBV24-1 and TRBJ2-1; 10 nucleotides agree with TRBD2. Per germline, CDR1 KGHDR and CDR2 SFDVKD. The CDR3 spans 15 residues. Trimming at V came to 3 bases and at J to 5 bases, leaving 3 bases not matched to a gene. Here the CDR3 DNA reads TGTGCCACCAGTGATCCCCTAGCGGGAGACAATGAGCAGTTCTTC. Its translation is CATSDPLAGDNEQFF.

Only one count was recorded for this clone. V gene TRBV5-1 combines with J gene TRBJ1-1, with 8 bases identical to TRBD1. CDR1 SGHRS and CDR2 YFSETQ come from the germline V gene. Trimming cost V 3 bases and J 1 base; bases outside gene matches: 5. The CDR3 extends over 15 amino acids. The CDR3 reads CASSSLGTGNTEAFF. DNA for the CDR3: TGCGCCAGCAGCTCACTTGGGACAGGGAACACTGAAGCTTTCTTT.

This sequence joins TRBV5-8 and TRBJ2-1; unclear D gene. The CDR3 covers 13 residues. The germline V gene encodes CDR1 SGHTS and CDR2 YDEGEE. Trimming took off 4 bases at V and 1 base at J, with 6 bases between the two ends. CDR3 coding DNA: TGTGCCAGCAGCCCGTTATCCTACAATGAGCAGTTCTTC. Its protein product is CASSPLSYNEQFF.